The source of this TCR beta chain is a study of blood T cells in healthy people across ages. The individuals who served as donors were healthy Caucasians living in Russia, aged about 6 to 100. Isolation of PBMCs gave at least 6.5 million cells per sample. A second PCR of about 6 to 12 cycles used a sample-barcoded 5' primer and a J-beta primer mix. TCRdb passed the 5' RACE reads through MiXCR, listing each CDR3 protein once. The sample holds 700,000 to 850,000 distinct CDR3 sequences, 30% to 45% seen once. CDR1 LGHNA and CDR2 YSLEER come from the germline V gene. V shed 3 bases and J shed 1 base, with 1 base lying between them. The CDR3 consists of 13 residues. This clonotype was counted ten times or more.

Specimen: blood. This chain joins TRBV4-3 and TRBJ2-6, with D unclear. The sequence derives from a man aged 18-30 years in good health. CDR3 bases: TGCGCCAGCAGCCATTCTGGGGCCAACGTCCTGACTTTC. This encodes CASSHSGANVLTF.